This is a list of T cell receptor beta chains from one sample in a study of cytomegalovirus exposure and HLA in healthy donors. Assay: immunoSEQ multiplex PCR; the TCRdb copy retains only in-frame clones and omits some. The top ten clones hold roughly 4.5% of a sample with 110,000 to 150,000 clones, less than 85% of them seen once. Sequences were obtained from PBMCs. The source is a man younger than 30 in good health and CMV-seropositive. The CDR3 runs from the conserved cysteine through the conserved F or W. D genes are given only for firm matches. Only part of the rows carry a size: once, few, many, or a class if the clone is expanded.

TRBJ2-3 | - | TRBV6-5 | 14 | - | TGTGCCAGCAGTTATGCGGGAAGCACAGATACGCAGTATTTT | CASSYAGSTDTQYF
TRBJ1-5 | once | TRBV2 | 16 | TRBD1 | TGTGCCAGCAGGAGGGACAGCGGAAATAGCAATCAGCCCCAGCATTTT | CASRRDSGNSNQPQHF
TRBJ1-6 | few | TRBV6-5 | 14 | TRBD1 | TGTGCCAGCAGACAACAGGGGGCAGGCTCACCCCTCCACTTT | CASRQQGAGSPLHF
TRBJ2-3 | - | TRBV5-1 | 15 | TRBD1 | TGCGCCAGCGGCCGGGACAGCCTAAGCACAGATACGCAGTATTTT | CASGRDSLSTDTQYF
TRBJ2-7 | - | TRBV27 | 13 | - | TGTGCCAGCAGTTTATCGCAGGGTAACAAGCAGTACTTC | CASSLSQGNKQYF
TRBJ2-7 | - | TRBV15 | 16 | TRBD2 | TGTGCCACCAGCAGAGACCGGACTAGCGGGGGAAGCGAGCAGTACTTC | CATSRDRTSGGSEQYF
TRBJ2-1 | - | TRBV9 | 17 | TRBD2 | TGTGCCAGCAGCTATAGCGCAGCGGGGGGTGTCTACAATGAGCAGTTCTTC | CASSYSAAGGVYNEQFF
TRBJ1-6 | - | TRBV4-2 | 21 | - | TGTGCCAGCAGCCAAGAGAACGCGGGCAGAAGGGGGTTAATCCATAATTCACCCCTCCACTTT | CASSQENAGRRGLIHNSPLHF
TRBJ1-2 | - | TRBV6-6 | 14 | - | TGTGCCAGCAGTTACGGGGAGGGGAACGGTGGCTACACCTTC | CASSYGEGNGGYTF
TRBJ1-2 | once | TRBV6-6 | 15 | - | TGTGCCAGCAGTTATCGGGAGGGCCATGACTATGGCTACACCTTC | CASSYREGHDYGYTF
TRBJ1-2 | - | TRBV5-1 | 14 | - | TGCGCCAGCGGGGACACGTTGAAGGGGTATGGCTACACCTTC | CASGDTLKGYGYTF
TRBJ1-6 | - | TRBV6-1 | 19 | - | TGTGCCAGCAGTGAAAGCCGGGGAGGGGCGAGCTCCTATAATTCACCCCTCCACTTT | CASSESRGGASSYNSPLHF
TRBJ2-7 | - | TRBV5-1 | 13 | - | TGCGCCAGCAGCCCGGACAACTCCTACGAGCAGTACTTC | CASSPDNSYEQYF
TRBJ2-1 | - | TRBV9 | 17 | - | TGTGCCAGCAGCTCCCCCGCGGGCAGAGGCTCCTACAATGAGCAGTTCTTC | CASSSPAGRGSYNEQFF
TRBJ1-4 | - | TRBV7-9 | 15 | - | TGTGCCAGCAGCCGGGTGGGGGCGCCTAATGAAAAACTGTTTTTT | CASSRVGAPNEKLFF
TRBJ1-2 | - | TRBV28 | 13 | - | TGTGCCAGCAGTACGTTGACAAGCTATGGCTACACCTTC | CASSTLTSYGYTF
TRBJ1-1 | - | TRBV5-4 | 14 | TRBD1 | TGTGCCAGCAGCTTATTCAGGGGGGACACTGAAGCTTTCTTT | CASSLFRGDTEAFF
TRBJ1-2 | once | TRBV2 | 13 | - | TGTGCCAGCAGTGTTGGGGAGGACTATGGCTACACCTTC | CASSVGEDYGYTF
TRBJ2-2 | - | TRBV28 | 14 | - | TGTGCCAGCAGTTCTCATACGGGAGCCGGGGAGCTGTTTTTT | CASSSHTGAGELFF
TRBJ2-7 | few | TRBV6-6 | 16 | - | TGTGCCAGCAGTTACAACCGACGCGGGGTCGGTTACGAGCAGTACTTC | CASSYNRRGVGYEQYF
TRBJ1-2 | - | TRBV18 | 16 | - | TGTGCCAGCTCACCACCTAACAGGGCTGGAGCTTATGGCTACACCTTC | CASSPPNRAGAYGYTF
TRBJ2-5 | - | TRBV29-1 | 12 | TRBD1 | TGCAGCGCCGACAGGGGCCCATTGACCCAGTACTTC | CSADRGPLTQYF
TRBJ2-7 | few | TRBV29-1 | 16 | TRBD2 | TGCAGCGTAAAAGACCCGGGACTAGCGGGATCCTACGAGCAGTACTTC | CSVKDPGLAGSYEQYF
TRBJ1-1 | - | TRBV6-6 | 15 | - | TGTGCCAGCAGCACAAAAGCGGGAGGGGGCACTGAAGCTTTCTTT | CASSTKAGGGTEAFF
TRBJ2-2 | once | TRBV25-1 | 13 | - | TGTGCCAGCAGTGAATTACAGGTCGGGGAGCTGTTTTTT | CASSELQVGELFF
TRBJ1-2 | - | TRBV7-2 | 15 | - | TGTGCCAGCAGCCACGGCCTGAGCGGGAACTATGGCTACACCTTC | CASSHGLSGNYGYTF
TRBJ2-3 | - | TRBV28 | 14 | - | TGTGCCAGCAGTTTAGGCGGAAACACAGATACGCAGTATTTT | CASSLGGNTDTQYF
TRBJ2-1 | - | TRBV6-6 | 10 | - | TGTGCCAGCAGCGGGAGTGAGCAGTTCTTC | CASSGSEQFF
TRBJ1-4 | - | TRBV9 | 15 | - | TGTGCCAGCAGCAAGACGACAGCAACTAATGAAAAACTGTTTTTT | CASSKTTATNEKLFF
TRBJ2-3 | - | TRBV5-1 | 14 | - | TGCGCCAGCAGCTTGGACTACAGCACAGATACGCAGTATTTT | CASSLDYSTDTQYF
TRBJ2-7 | - | TRBV6-6 | 14 | TRBD2 | TGTGCCAGCAGTAGTGGGGACTATACCTACGAGCAGTACTTC | CASSSGDYTYEQYF
TRBJ1-1 | few | TRBV7-8 | 16 | TRBD1 | TGTGCCAGCAGCCCCCGGGACAGGGGGCTGAACACTGAAGCTTTCTTT | CASSPRDRGLNTEAFF
TRBJ2-1 | - | TRBV28 | 13 | - | TGTGCCAGCAGTAAGGACAGTTACAATGAGCAGTTCTTC | CASSKDSYNEQFF
TRBJ2-4 | - | TRBV7-8 | 15 | - | TGTGCCAGCAGCCCACTCTTCTTAGCCAAAAACATTCAGTACTTC | CASSPLFLAKNIQYF
TRBJ2-2 | - | TRBV27 | 18 | TRBD2 | TGTGCCAGCAGTCCCACCCCAACGAGACTAGCGGGTACCGGGGAGCTGTTTTTT | CASSPTPTRLAGTGELFF
TRBJ1-4 | - | TRBV5-6 | 15 | TRBD1 | TGTGCCAGCAGACTTACAGGGGGCGGGGAGGAAAAACTGTTTTTT | CASRLTGGGEEKLFF
TRBJ1-2 | - | TRBV7-2 | 15 | TRBD1 | TGTGCCAGCAGCTTACCGGGACAGGGGGCTGGAGGCTACACCTTC | CASSLPGQGAGGYTF
TRBJ2-3 | - | TRBV6-6 | 16 | TRBD1 | TGTGCCAGCAGTTGGGGAAGACAGGGGGGAACAGATACGCAGTATTTT | CASSWGRQGGTDTQYF
TRBJ2-1 | - | TRBV7-2 | 12 | - | TGTGCCAGCAGCTCCGGACAATCTAGACCGTTCTTC | CASSSGQSRPFF